The rows below give T cell receptor beta chains drawn from one sample of a study of sequential checkpoint blockade in melanoma. Repertoires were generated with immunoSEQ multiplex PCR, while TCRdb's copy carries only in-frame clones and drops some. The table records some 35,000 clones, about 88% of them present only once. The input for sequencing was CD8+ T cells sorted from blood (inferred from file names), taken from a patient given nivolumab and ipilimumab in sequence. Receptors were obtained from a human donor with melanoma. Both conserved end residues are part of each CDR3. A D gene is named only where the DNA matches it firmly. The size of a clone is reported for some rows only, either as once, few or many, or as a class for expanded clones.

d_gene	abundance	v_gene	j_gene	CDR3aa	CDR3nt
NA	NA	TRBV9	TRBJ2-2	CASSFMTGELFF	TGTGCCAGCAGCTTTATGACCGGGGAGCTGTTTTTT
NA	NA	TRBV19	TRBJ2-1	CASNPLADYNEQFF	TGTGCCAGTAACCCACTAGCCGATTACAATGAGCAGTTCTTC
TRBD2	NA	TRBV9	TRBJ2-1	CASNLGTSGRSPGEQFF	TGTGCCAGCAACCTAGGGACTAGCGGGAGGAGTCCGGGTGAGCAGTTCTTC
NA	NA	TRBV5-1	TRBJ1-2	CASSQTGIVYGYTF	TGCGCCAGCAGCCAAACAGGTATCGTCTATGGCTACACCTTC
NA	NA	TRBV6-1	TRBJ2-7	CASMDTLKDEQYF	TGTGCCAGCATGGACACTCTCAAGGACGAGCAGTACTTC
NA	NA	TRBV7-3	TRBJ2-7	CASSQTGTGEQYF	TGTGCCAGCAGCCAAACAGGGACCGGCGAGCAGTACTTC
NA	NA	TRBV27	TRBJ1-2	CASKLTGTYGYTF	TGTGCCAGCAAACTGACAGGAACCTATGGCTACACCTTC
NA	few	TRBV7-9	TRBJ1-4	CASSQGADHNEKLFF	TGTGCCAGCAGCCAGGGTGCCGACCACAATGAAAAACTGTTTTTT
NA	NA	TRBV4-3	TRBJ2-3	CASSQVLDLLRTDTQYF	TGCGCCAGCAGCCAAGTTCTGGACTTACTCCGCACAGATACGCAGTATTTT
NA	NA	TRBV27	TRBJ2-7	CASSFGVKYEQYF	TGTGCCAGCAGTTTCGGGGTTAAGTACGAGCAGTACTTC
TRBD2	NA	TRBV27	TRBJ2-1	CASSLSTAGAYNEQFF	TGTGCCAGCAGTTTATCGACGGCGGGAGCCTACAATGAGCAGTTCTTC
NA	NA	TRBV27	TRBJ2-1	CASSSGLVQGNYNEQFF	TGTGCCAGCAGTTCCGGTCTTGTGCAGGGTAACTACAATGAGCAGTTCTTC
TRBD1	NA	TRBV7-9	TRBJ2-5	CASSKTGYETQYF	TGTGCCAGCAGCAAGACAGGGTATGAGACCCAGTACTTC
TRBD2	NA	TRBV27	TRBJ2-7	CASSPGRVPPYEQYF	TGTGCCAGCAGCCCGGGGAGGGTACCTCCCTACGAGCAGTACTTC
NA	NA	TRBV27	TRBJ2-7	CATRGGVVYEQYF	TGTGCCACCAGGGGAGGGGTTGTTTACGAGCAGTACTTC
NA	NA	TRBV7-9	TRBJ1-1	CASSLGRVVTEAFF	TGTGCCAGCAGCTTAGGCAGGGTGGTCACTGAAGCTTTCTTT
NA	NA	TRBV28	TRBJ2-7	CASSSPQVPVKQYF	TGTGCCAGCAGTTCCCCACAGGTACCTGTGAAGCAGTACTTC
TRBD2	NA	TRBV9	TRBJ2-5	CASSVYAGAETQYF	TGTGCCAGCAGCGTATATGCGGGAGCAGAGACCCAGTACTTC
NA	NA	TRBV7-6	TRBJ2-1	CASSLIAVQNNEQFF	TGTGCCAGCAGCTTAATAGCGGTTCAAAACAATGAGCAGTTCTTC
NA	NA	TRBV2	TRBJ1-4	CASSDQGRVNEKLSF	TGTGCCAGCAGTGATCAGGGCAGGGTTAATGAAAAACTGTCTTTT
TRBD1	NA	TRBV4-2	TRBJ2-7	CASSSRTGVNEQYF	TGTGCCAGCAGTTCCCGTACAGGGGTGAACGAGCAGTACTTC
TRBD2	NA	TRBV9	TRBJ2-6	CASSAGLAGDGGANVLTF	TGTGCCAGCAGCGCCGGACTAGCGGGAGACGGGGGGGCCAACGTCCTGACTTTC
TRBD2	few	TRBV5-5	TRBJ2-7	CASSYSGSRYEQYF	TGTGCCAGCAGCTATAGCGGGAGTCGTTACGAGCAGTACTTC
TRBD2	few	TRBV6-5	TRBJ2-7	CASSYRDYSYEQYF	TGTGCCAGCAGCTACCGGGACTACTCCTACGAGCAGTACTTC
NA	NA	TRBV29-1	TRBJ1-2	CSAPGGEATF	TGCAGCGCCCCCGGGGGAGAAGCCACCTTC
NA	few	TRBV2	TRBJ2-7	CASSVTGPIKEQYF	TGTGCCAGCAGTGTTACAGGGCCAATCAAAGAGCAGTACTTC
NA	NA	TRBV7-9	TRBJ2-3	CASSLVPLPDTQYF	TGTGCCAGCAGCTTAGTCCCCCTTCCAGATACGCAGTATTTT
TRBD2	NA	TRBV27	TRBJ2-7	CASSSGLATSYEQYF	TGTGCCAGCAGTTCGGGACTAGCGACGTCCTACGAGCAGTACTTC
TRBD2	NA	TRBV27	TRBJ2-1	CASGGLAGGTGHEQFF	TGTGCCAGCGGGGGCCTAGCGGGAGGGACAGGTCATGAGCAGTTCTTC
TRBD2	once	TRBV9	TRBJ2-1	CASSVVGAGGWDEQFF	TGTGCCAGCAGCGTAGTGGGAGCGGGAGGGTGGGATGAGCAGTTCTTC
TRBD2	NA	TRBV6-5	TRBJ2-2	CASRAGLGETGELFF	TGTGCCAGCCGGGCTGGACTAGGGGAAACCGGGGAGCTGTTTTTT
NA	few	TRBV7-8	TRBJ1-6	CASSNPISDSSYNSPLHF	TGTGCCAGCAGCAATCCCATATCGGACAGCTCCTATAATTCACCCCTCCACTTT
TRBD1	NA	TRBV27	TRBJ1-2	CASSINRGNGYTF	TGTGCCAGCAGTATAAACAGGGGAAATGGCTACACCTTC
NA	NA	TRBV5-1	TRBJ2-1	CASSLLGTNNEQFF	TGCGCCAGCAGCCTGCTCGGGACAAACAATGAGCAGTTCTTC
NA	NA	TRBV15	TRBJ2-3	CATSSGQGGSTDTQYF	TGTGCCACCAGCAGCGGGCAGGGGGGATCCACAGATACGCAGTATTTT
TRBD1	NA	TRBV19	TRBJ2-1	CASTPKTGYRLGLGEQFF	TGTGCCAGTACCCCAAAGACAGGGTATAGGTTAGGGCTTGGTGAGCAGTTCTTC
TRBD2	NA	TRBV13	TRBJ2-3	CASSTRAGASTDTQYF	TGTGCCAGCAGCACGCGGGCGGGAGCATCCACAGATACGCAGTATTTT
NA	NA	TRBV19	TRBJ1-1	CASSIGPGTGTEAFF	TGTGCCAGTAGTATTGGACCGGGAACGGGCACTGAAGCTTTCTTT
NA	NA	TRBV5-4	TRBJ2-1	CASQGLSYNEQFF	TGTGCCAGCCAGGGACTCTCCTACAATGAGCAGTTCTTC
NA	NA	TRBV7-7	TRBJ2-2	CASSLALHRGGYSIANTGELFF	TGTGCCAGCAGCTTAGCCCTCCACAGGGGAGGTTATTCTATCGCGAACACCGGGGAGCTGTTTTTT
NA	NA	TRBV27	TRBJ1-5	CASTRRGGQPQHF	TGTGCCAGCACTCGGCGAGGAGGTCAGCCCCAGCATTTT
TRBD1	NA	TRBV28	TRBJ2-1	CASRRQGVEQFF	TGTGCCAGCAGGCGACAGGGGGTTGAGCAGTTCTTC
NA	NA	TRBV9	TRBJ2-7	CASSVDNGAGLNEQYF	TGTGCCAGCAGCGTAGATAACGGTGCGGGACTCAACGAGCAGTACTTC
TRBD2	NA	TRBV7-9	TRBJ2-1	CASSFGTIYNEQFF	TGTGCCAGCAGCTTCGGGACTATCTACAATGAGCAGTTCTTC
NA	NA	TRBV5-1	TRBJ2-2	CASSLTPGVGELFF	TGCGCCAGCAGCTTGACCCCGGGGGTCGGGGAGCTGTTTTTT
NA	NA	TRBV19	TRBJ1-1	CASSPLGGTEAFF	TGTGCCAGTAGTCCTCTGGGAGGGACTGAAGCTTTCTTT
NA	NA	TRBV19	TRBJ2-2	CASSPLPPGELFF	TGTGCCAGTAGTCCTCTACCGCCCGGGGAGCTGTTTTTT
NA	NA	TRBV27	TRBJ1-2	CASSLVRNYGYTF	TGTGCCAGCAGTTTAGTACGGAACTATGGCTACACCTTC
NA	NA	TRBV9	TRBJ1-1	CASSGSENTEAFF	TGTGCCAGCAGCGGTTCAGAGAACACTGAAGCTTTCTTT
TRBD2	NA	TRBV9	TRBJ2-1	CASSVEGGRAHSYNEQFF	TGTGCCAGCAGCGTAGAGGGCGGGAGAGCCCACTCCTACAATGAGCAGTTCTTC
NA	NA	TRBV5-4	TRBJ2-7	CASSLRGPAYEQYF	TGTGCCAGCAGCTTGCGGGGTCCGGCCTACGAGCAGTACTTC
TRBD2	NA	TRBV5-1	TRBJ2-5	CASRSEDGTSPSYF	TGCGCCAGCCGATCCGAAGACGGGACTAGCCCCTCCTACTTC
NA	NA	TRBV7-8	TRBJ1-1	CASSLDPGDEAFF	TGTGCCAGCAGCTTAGATCCGGGGGATGAAGCTTTCTTT